This T cell receptor (beta chain) is drawn from a study of regulatory T cells in long-lasting Graves disease. CDR3 regions were amplified by Arm-PCR using iRepertoire HTBI primers to build TCR beta libraries. TCRdb re-analysed the multiplex PCR reads in MiXCR, keeping a single row per CDR3 protein. Counted here are roughly 430,000 distinct CDR3 sequences, 21% occurring once; the ten biggest clones make up over 11%. Overall study results and limits: Favored gene segments in persistent disease were TRBV28, TRBJ1-2 and TRBJ2-5.

As for time point: persistent/refractory GD, antithyroid drugs over 5 years with positive TRAb. PBMCs provided the RNA from which the TCR library was made. With 8 bases clipped from V and 6 bases from J, the junction kept 13 bases outside the gene matches. Germline CDR1 reads SGHAT; CDR2 reads FQNNGV. The CDR3 is made up of 14 amino acids. This clonotype occurred many times. What it binds is not known. This rearrangement joins TRBV11-2 to TRBJ2-7; TRBD1 matches 7 bases. The sample in question was peripheral blood mononuclear cells (PBMCs), obtained when the disease was refractory, from a patient treated with antithyroid drugs. The receptor was derived from a female donor with Graves disease. The chain's CDR3 is CASQLRQGHSEQYF. CDR3 sequence (DNA): TGTGCCAGCCAACTTCGACAGGGACATAGCGAGCAGTACTTC.